This T cell receptor beta chain was profiled in a study of blood T cell repertoires in COVID-19. Trimming removed 7 bases from V and 5 bases from J, with 14 bases in between. CDR1 is SGHRS and CDR2 is YFSETQ in the germline V gene. This CDR3 is built from 13 residues. Cohorts were determined from participant-reported clinical history. Some clones are missing from TCRdb's copy, which holds only in-frame ones; the method was immunoSEQ multiplex PCR. The table has 180,000 or so clones, roughly 88% seen once. The specimen was PBMCs or T cells enriched from blood (not recorded which). The chain links TRBV5-1 to TRBJ2-3; D is uncertain. The sequence was obtained from a woman in her sixties or seventies who had recovered from COVID-19. The CDR3 spells CASCPAMGDTQYF. The CDR3 nucleotides are TGCGCCAGCTGTCCAGCGATGGGAGATACGCAGTATTTT.